This TCR beta chain was obtained from a study of Ad26.COV2.S vaccination and SARS-CoV-2 variants. Per the germline V gene, CDR1 is MNHNY and CDR2 is SVGAGI (reference sequence). The J segment lost 0 bases and the V segment lost 6 bases, leaving 16 bases of the junction unmatched. The CDR3 loop spans 20 amino acids. Sequenced by immunoSEQ multiplex PCR; TCRdb stores in-frame clones only, minus some. The repertoire holds fewer than 500,000 clones, 90% seen once, with less than 15% in the top ten. Treatment meaning: roughly 19 received Ad26.COV2.S at low or high dose, single or two shots; 5 received placebo; per-sample allocation not given. Sample collection was performed on day 63 after the first vaccine or placebo injection.

The specimen comprised peripheral blood, sampled in a trial of Ad26.COV2.S vaccine versus placebo. V is TRBV6-6 and J is TRBJ1-6; 8 bases map to TRBD1. The clonotype originates from a person between 18 and 60 years old who received the Ad26.COV2.S COVID-19 vaccine or a placebo. CDR3 nucleotides: TGTGCCAGCAGCCCCCGGGACAGGAGAGCCCGAAGCTCCTATAATTCACCCCTCCACTTT. Translation gives CASSPRDRRARSSYNSPLHF.